The entry below gives a single TCR beta chain sequence along with its context. This record comes from a study of OX40 agonist ivuxolimab in advanced cancers. There are 14 residues in the CDR3. TCRdb keeps only in-frame clones here, not all; method: immunoSEQ multiplex PCR. The sample includes about 19,000 clones, just under 80% of them seen just once. The sequence came from an adult with an advanced solid tumor such as melanoma, head and neck, liver or kidney cancer. The chain recombines TRBV21-1 with TRBJ2-7; the table's D call TRBD1 went unverified against the DNA. TRBV21-1 is listed as a pseudogene. Sequenced material: CD4+ or CD8+ T cells sorted from blood, taken in a trial of the OX40 agonist ivuxolimab. Here the CDR3 DNA reads TGTGCCAGCAGCCTCCGGGACAGGGAATCTGGATGGTACTTC. It codes for CASSLRDRESGWYF.